This T cell receptor beta chain was sequenced during a study of blood T cell repertoires in COVID-19. Study-wide context: COVID-19 samples, acute and convalescent, were from the United States, Italy and Spain. T cells, B-cell-depleted T cells, or PBMCs provided the cDNA or gDNA that served as material.

The Seattle site enrolled patients during active infection and followed them longitudinally. CDR1 and CDR2 (germline): GTSNPN, SVGIG (reference sequence). The CDR3 runs 12 residues. Trimming stripped 2 bases from V and 9 bases from J, with 11 bases between. In the authors' workflow: For nucleated cells, counts were estimated from reference gene primer amplification. Only in-frame clones appear in the TCRdb table, and some are missing; sequencing was by immunoSEQ multiplex PCR. Clonal size and the V and J genes are those of that table, whereas D and trimming came from the DNA. The sample lists 150,000 to 250,000 clones; about 76% were seen once.

The chain is built from TRBV30 and TRBJ1-5, with D perhaps TRBD1 (5 bases). The sample was peripheral blood. This TCR was sampled from a woman aged 40-49 years with COVID-19, enrolled during active disease. The chain's CDR3 is CAWSRGGPPQHF. The CDR3 nucleotides read TGTGCCTGGAGTCGGGGGGGTCCGCCCCAGCATTTT. Together with reference TRBV30 and TRBJ1-5, the CDR3 gives the full variable domain: SQTIHQWPATLVQPVGSPLSLECTVEGTSNPNLYWYRQAAGRGLQLLFYSVGIGQISSEVPQNLSASRPQDRQFILSSKKLLLSDSGFYLCAWSRGGPPQHFGDGTRLSIL.